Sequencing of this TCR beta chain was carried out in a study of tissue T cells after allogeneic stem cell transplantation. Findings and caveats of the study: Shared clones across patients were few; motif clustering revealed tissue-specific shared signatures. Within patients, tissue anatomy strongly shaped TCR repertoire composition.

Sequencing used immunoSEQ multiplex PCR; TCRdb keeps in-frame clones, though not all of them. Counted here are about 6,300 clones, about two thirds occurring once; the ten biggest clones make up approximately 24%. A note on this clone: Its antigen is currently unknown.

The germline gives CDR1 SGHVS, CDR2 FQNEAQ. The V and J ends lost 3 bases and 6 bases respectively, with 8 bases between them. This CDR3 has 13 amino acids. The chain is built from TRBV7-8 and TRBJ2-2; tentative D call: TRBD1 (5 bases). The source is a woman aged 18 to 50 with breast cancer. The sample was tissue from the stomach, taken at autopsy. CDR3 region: CASSLDIAGELFF. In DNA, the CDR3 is TGTGCCAGCAGCTTGGACATTGCCGGGGAGCTGTTTTTT.